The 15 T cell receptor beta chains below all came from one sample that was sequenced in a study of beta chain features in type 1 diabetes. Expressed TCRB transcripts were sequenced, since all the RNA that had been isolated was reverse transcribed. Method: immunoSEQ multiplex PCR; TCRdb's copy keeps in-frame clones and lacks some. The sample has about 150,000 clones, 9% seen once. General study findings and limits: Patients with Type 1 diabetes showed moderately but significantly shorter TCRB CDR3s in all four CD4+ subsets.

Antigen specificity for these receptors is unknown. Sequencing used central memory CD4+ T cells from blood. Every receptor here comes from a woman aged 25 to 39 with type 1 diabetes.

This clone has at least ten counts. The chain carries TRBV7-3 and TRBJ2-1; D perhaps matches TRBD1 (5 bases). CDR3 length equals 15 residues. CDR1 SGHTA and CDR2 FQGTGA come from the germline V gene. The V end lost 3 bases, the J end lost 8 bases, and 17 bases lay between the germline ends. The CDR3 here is CASSFSGLIEDEQFF. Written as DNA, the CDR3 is TGTGCCAGCAGCTTCTCAGGGCTGATCGAGGATGAGCAGTTCTTC.

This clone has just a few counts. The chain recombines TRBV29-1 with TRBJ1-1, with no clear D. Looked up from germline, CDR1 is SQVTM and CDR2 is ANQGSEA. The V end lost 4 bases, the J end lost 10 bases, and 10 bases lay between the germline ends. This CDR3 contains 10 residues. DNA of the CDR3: TGCAGCGTTGTAAGGGAGGGAGCTTTCTTT. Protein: CSVVREGAFF.

CDR3 DNA sequence: TGTGCCAGTAGACCGAACAGGGGGAAAAACATTCAGTACTTC. It codes for CASRPNRGKNIQYF. The chain combines TRBV19 with TRBJ2-4; 8 bases map to TRBD1. This CDR3 comprises 14 residues. Trimming removed 6 bases from V and 4 bases from J; junction bases left unmatched: 5. The V gene's germline CDR1 is LNHDA and CDR2 SQIVND (reference sequence).

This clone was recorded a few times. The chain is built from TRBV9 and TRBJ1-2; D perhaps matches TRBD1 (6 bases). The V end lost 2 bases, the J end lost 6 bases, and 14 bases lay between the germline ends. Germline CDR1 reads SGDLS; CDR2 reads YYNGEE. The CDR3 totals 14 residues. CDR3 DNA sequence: TGTGCCAGCAGCGTGGGGGCAGCGCTCGATGGCTACACCTTC. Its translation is CASSVGAALDGYTF.

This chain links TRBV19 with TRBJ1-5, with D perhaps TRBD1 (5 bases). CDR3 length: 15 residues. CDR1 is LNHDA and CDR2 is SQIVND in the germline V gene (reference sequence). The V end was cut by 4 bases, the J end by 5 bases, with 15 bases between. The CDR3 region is CASSKGKQSDQPQHF. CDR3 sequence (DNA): TGTGCCAGTAGTAAGGGGAAGCAGTCCGATCAGCCCCAGCATTTT.

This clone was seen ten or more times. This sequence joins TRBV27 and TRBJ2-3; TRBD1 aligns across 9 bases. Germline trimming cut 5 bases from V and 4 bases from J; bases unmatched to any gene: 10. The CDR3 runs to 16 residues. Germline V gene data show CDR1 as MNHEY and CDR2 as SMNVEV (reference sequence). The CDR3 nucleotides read TGTGCCAGCAGTACCCCGGACAGGGGAACGGCAGATACGCAGTATTTT. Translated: CASSTPDRGTADTQYF.

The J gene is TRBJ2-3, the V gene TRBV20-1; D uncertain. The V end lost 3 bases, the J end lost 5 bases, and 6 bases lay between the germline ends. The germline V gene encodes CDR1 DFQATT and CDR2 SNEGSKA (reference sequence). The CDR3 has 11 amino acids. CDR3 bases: TGCAGTGCTAGCCCAGGAGATACGCAGTATTTT. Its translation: CSASPGDTQYF.

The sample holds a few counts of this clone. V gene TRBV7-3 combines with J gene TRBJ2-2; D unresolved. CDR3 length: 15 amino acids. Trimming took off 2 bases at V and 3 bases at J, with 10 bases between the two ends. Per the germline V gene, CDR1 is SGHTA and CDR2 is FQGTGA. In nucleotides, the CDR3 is TGTGCCAGCAGCTTAGGCTCGGGTGACACCGGGGAGCTGTTTTTT. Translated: CASSLGSGDTGELFF.

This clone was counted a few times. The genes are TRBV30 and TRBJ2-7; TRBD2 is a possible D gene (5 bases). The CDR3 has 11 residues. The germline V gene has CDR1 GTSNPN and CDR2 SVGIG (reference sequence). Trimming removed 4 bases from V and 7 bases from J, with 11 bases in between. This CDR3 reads CAWMTGSEQYF. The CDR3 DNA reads TGTGCCTGGATGACGGGAAGTGAGCAGTACTTC.

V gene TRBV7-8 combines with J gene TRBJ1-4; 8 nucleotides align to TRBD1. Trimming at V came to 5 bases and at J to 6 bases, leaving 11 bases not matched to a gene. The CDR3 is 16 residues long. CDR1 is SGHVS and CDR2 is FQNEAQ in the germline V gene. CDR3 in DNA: TGTGCCAGCAGCGTCCTTATGAGACAGGGGTATGAAAAACTGTTTTTT. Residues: CASSVLMRQGYEKLFF.

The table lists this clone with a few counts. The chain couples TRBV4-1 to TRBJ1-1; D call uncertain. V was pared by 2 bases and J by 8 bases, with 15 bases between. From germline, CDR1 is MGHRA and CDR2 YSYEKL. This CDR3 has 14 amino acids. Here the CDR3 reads CASSQTGGLPEAFF. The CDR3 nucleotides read TGCGCCAGCAGCCAAACCGGAGGTCTCCCCGAAGCTTTCTTT.

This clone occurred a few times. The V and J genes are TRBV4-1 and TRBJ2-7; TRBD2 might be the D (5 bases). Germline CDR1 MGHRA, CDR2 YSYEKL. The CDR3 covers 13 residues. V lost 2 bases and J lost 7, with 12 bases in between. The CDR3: CASSQPFRGEQYF. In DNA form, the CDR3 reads TGCGCCAGCAGCCAACCTTTCCGGGGTGAGCAGTACTTC.

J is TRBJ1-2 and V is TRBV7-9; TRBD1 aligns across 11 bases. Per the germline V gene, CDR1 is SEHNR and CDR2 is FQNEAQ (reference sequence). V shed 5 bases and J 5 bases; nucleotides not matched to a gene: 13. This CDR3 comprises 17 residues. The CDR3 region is CASSPGTGGTRSYGYTF. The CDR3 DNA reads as TGTGCCAGCAGCCCCGGGACAGGGGGAACCCGATCGTATGGCTACACCTTC.

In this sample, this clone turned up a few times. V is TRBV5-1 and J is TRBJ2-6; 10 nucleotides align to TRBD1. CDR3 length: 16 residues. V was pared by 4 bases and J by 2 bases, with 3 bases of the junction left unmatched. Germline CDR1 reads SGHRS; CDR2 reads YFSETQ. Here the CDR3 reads CASSRDRGAGANVLTF. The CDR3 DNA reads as TGCGCCAGCAGCCGGGACAGGGGCGCTGGGGCCAACGTCCTGACTTTC.

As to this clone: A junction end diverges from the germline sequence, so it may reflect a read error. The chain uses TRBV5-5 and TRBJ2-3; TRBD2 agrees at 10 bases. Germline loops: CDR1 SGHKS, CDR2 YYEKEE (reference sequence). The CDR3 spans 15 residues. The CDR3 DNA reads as TGCGCCAGCAGCCAAGGGACTAGCGCCACAGATACGCAGTATTTT. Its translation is CASSQGTSATDTQYF.